This T cell receptor (beta chain) derives from a study of CD8 T cells in ankylosing spondylitis. This clonotype appeared many times. Its antigen is not identified. Germline assignment: CDR1 LNHNV and CDR2 YYDKDF (reference sequence). V lost 3 bases, J lost 12 bases, and 21 bases lay in between. CDR3 length equals 14 residues. In making TCR beta libraries, quantitative 5'-RACE with molecular barcodes was used. Via MiXCR, TCRdb re-called the 5' RACE reads, giving one row per CDR3 protein. Among under 300,000 distinct CDR3 sequences listed, less than 10% were seen once. Whole-study findings and limits: A TCR beta motif made of eight highly homologous variants seemed typical of ankylosing spondylitis blood.

The chain combines TRBV15 with TRBJ2-7, with a tentative D call TRBD1 (5 bases). The source of this sequence is a male donor with ankylosing spondylitis or in good health (not recorded which). The sample consisted of blood, either unsorted or a sorted T cell fraction (not recorded which). CDR3 bases: TGTGCCACCAGCAGCCCTCAAAAGGGGTTTCGTCCGTACTTC. Translation gives CATSSPQKGFRPYF.